The 21 T cell receptor beta chains below all came from one sample that was sequenced in a study of post-analysis software for immune sequencing data (dated by TCRdb to about 2015). Overall study results and their limits: Significantly higher frequencies in patients than in controls were found for five or six TRBV segments, including TRBV5-6, TRBV5-1 and TRBV20-1.

Their target antigens are unknown. The library was obtained by PCR. Sequencing used an Illumina HiSeq 2500. To reduce PCR and sequencing biases, unique molecular identifiers were built into the TCR beta cDNA libraries. TCRdb took the public reads, trimmed them with fastp at Q25, ran MiXCR for clone calling and kept in-frame beta chains. All rows with the same CDR3 protein become a single entry with the most common DNA and genes. Across this sample there are some 890,000 distinct CDR3 sequences, with roughly 50% seen only once. The top ten clones comprise around 4.5% of the sample. Sequenced material: blood. The receptors here all came from a girl between 5 and 17 years old with multiple sclerosis.

V gene TRBV7-9 combines with J gene TRBJ2-4; no clear D gene. Near its end, the DNA agrees better with TRBJ2-7, so the J call may be wrong. The CDR3 spans 11 residues. Germline CDR1 and CDR2: SEHNR and FQNEAQ (reference sequence). CDR3 coding DNA: TGTGCCAGCAGCCCCTGGCACGAGCAGTACTTC. Protein product: CASSPWHEQYF.

This chain uses TRBV29-1 with TRBJ1-1; D unresolved. The V end lost 7 bases, the J end lost 0 bases, and 12 bases lay between the germline ends. Germline lookup yields CDR1 SQVTM and CDR2 ANQGSEA. The CDR3 has 13 residues. The CDR3 DNA reads TGCAGCGGTGCTCCTCTCATGAACACTGAAGCTTTCTTT. This gives the protein CSGAPLMNTEAFF.

This clonotype was picked up a small number of times. The chain joins TRBV27 to TRBJ2-3, with 8 bases lining up with TRBD2. This CDR3 is built from 15 residues. Germline values: CDR1 MNHEY, CDR2 SMNVEV (reference sequence). V shed 6 bases, J shed 4 bases, and the junction held 9 bases outside the gene matches. The CDR3 DNA follows: TGTGCCAGCAGCCCAATGGCGGGGGGTCCAGATACGCAGTATTTT. Translation gives CASSPMAGGPDTQYF.

This sequence joins TRBV6-2 or TRBV6-3 and TRBJ2-7; 7 bases agree with TRBD2. The V gene's germline CDR1 is MNHEY and CDR2 SVGEGT. V lost 6 bases, J lost 5 bases, and 7 bases stayed unmatched. CDR3 length equals 13 residues. The chain's CDR3 is CASSLLAAHEQYF. For the CDR3, the DNA is TGTGCCAGCAGCCTCCTAGCGGCGCACGAGCAGTACTTC.

The chain combines TRBV10-3 with TRBJ1-2; the match to TRBD1 covers 9 bases. With 3 bases clipped from V and 3 bases from J, the junction kept 2 bases outside the gene matches. Germline lookup yields CDR1 ENHRY and CDR2 SYGVKD. The CDR3 spans 14 residues. CDR3 region: CAISDTGGDYGYTF. The CDR3 region has the DNA TGTGCCATCAGTGATACAGGGGGCGACTATGGCTACACCTTC.

The table lists this clonotype with a few counts. The chain is built from TRBV4-1 and TRBJ1-2; D is perhaps TRBD1 (6 bases). CDR1 and CDR2 from the germline V gene are MGHRA and YSYEKL. Trimming cost V 0 bases and J 4 bases, with 18 bases left between them. This CDR3 comprises 17 residues. CDR3 loop: CASSQDLGQGTFYGYTF. CDR3 in DNA: TGCGCCAGCAGCCAAGATCTGGGGCAGGGGACCTTCTATGGCTACACCTTC.

This chain joins TRBV5-1 and TRBJ2-5; TRBD2 agrees at 11 bases. The last part of the DNA fits TRBJ2-7 better; the J call may be wrong. The CDR3 is made up of 15 amino acids. CDR1 is SGHRS and CDR2 is YFSETQ in the germline V gene. CDR3 coding DNA: TGCGCCAGCAGCGTAACTAGCGGGAGCCTCCTCGAGCAGTACTTC. Amino acids: CASSVTSGSLLEQYF.

In this sample, this clonotype turned up a few times. The chain carries TRBV20-1 and TRBJ2-3; 11 positions agree with TRBD2. CDR3 length equals 16 residues. Germline V gene sequence: CDR1 DFQATT, CDR2 SNEGSKA (reference sequence). The V and J ends lost 0 bases and 4 bases, in that order; junction bases with no gene match: 6. This CDR3 is CSARDLTSGSPDTQYF. DNA for the CDR3: TGCAGTGCTAGAGATCTAACTAGCGGGAGCCCAGATACGCAGTATTTT.

V and J are TRBV11-2 and TRBJ2-4; D might be TRBD1 or TRBD2, each matching 5 bases. The DNA end favors TRBJ2-7, so the J call may be wrong. CDR3 length equals 14 residues. Germline V gives CDR1 SGHAT, CDR2 FQNNGV. Here the CDR3 reads CASSAAGSTYEQYF. The CDR3 DNA is TGTGCCAGCAGCGCCGCAGGGAGTACCTACGAGCAGTACTTC.

This clonotype was seen a few times. The chain links TRBV20-1 to TRBJ2-7; 8 bases map to TRBD2. The CDR3 extends over 14 amino acids. The germline gives CDR1 DFQATT, CDR2 SNEGSKA (reference sequence). Trimming took 2 bases from V and 6 from J; bases not matched to a gene: 9. The CDR3 DNA sequence: TGCAGTGCTAGAATCAGCGGGAGCCGTATCGAGCAGTACTTC. Translation gives CSARISGSRIEQYF.

The rearrangement uses TRBV10-3 and TRBJ2-7, with D possibly called TRBD1 or TRBD2 (5 bases each). The germline V gene has CDR1 ENHRY and CDR2 SYGVKD. The CDR3 extends over 13 amino acids. V lost 7 bases and J lost 4, with 14 bases in between. In DNA, the CDR3 is TGTGCCATCAAGGGGACGGAGGCGTACGAGCAGTACTTC. This sequence encodes CAIKGTEAYEQYF.

This rearrangement joins TRBV20-1 to TRBJ2-3; 9 positions agree with TRBD2. CDR1 is DFQATT and CDR2 is SNEGSKA in the germline V gene (reference sequence). CDR3 length: 14 amino acids. J was trimmed by 7 bases and V by 5 bases; bases with no gene match: 10. The CDR3 DNA follows: TGCAGTGCTGCGCTGGTAGCGGGAGAACATACGCAGTATTTT. The encoded protein is CSAALVAGEHTQYF.

V gene TRBV25-1 combines with J gene TRBJ2-1; TRBD1 agrees at 8 bases. The CDR3 is made up of 15 amino acids. J lost 5 bases, V lost 2 bases, and 5 bases had no gene match. Germline CDR1 is MGHDK and CDR2 is SYGVNS. CDR3 region: CASSEVRGPNNEQFF. CDR3 nucleotide sequence: TGTGCCAGCAGTGAAGTCAGGGGGCCCAACAATGAGCAGTTCTTC.

V is TRBV2 and J is TRBJ1-5; no reliable D call. Between the trimmed V and J ends, which lost 1 base and 7 bases, there was a span of 11 bases. The CDR3 covers 14 residues. Per germline, CDR1 SNHLY and CDR2 FYNNEI. The CDR3 DNA reads TGTGCCAGCAGTGAAGTGGAGGGAGCCCAGCCCCAGCATTTT. Its translation: CASSEVEGAQPQHF.

The chain is built from TRBV29-1 and TRBJ1-1; the D gene is possibly TRBD1 (5 bases). The CDR3 has 12 amino acids. CDR1 and CDR2 (germline): SQVTM, ANQGSEA. The ends were cut back, 5 bases at V and 5 bases at J, with 12 bases in the middle. CDR3 nucleotides: TGCAGCGTTATCAGGGAGGAGACTGAAGCTTTCTTT. This gives the protein CSVIREETEAFF.

V usage is TRBV7-8 and J usage is TRBJ2-7; 9 bases align to TRBD1. The V and J ends lost 3 bases and 6 bases, in that order; junction bases with no gene match: 18. This CDR3 contains 18 residues. Germline CDR1 is SGHVS and CDR2 is FQNEAQ. The CDR3 loop is CASSFLTGQGQWLGEQYF. Here the CDR3 DNA reads TGTGCCAGCAGCTTTCTCACTGGACAGGGGCAATGGTTGGGCGAGCAGTACTTC.

The CDR3 DNA reads as TGTGCCAGCTCCAGGGGAAGTGTAACCAAAAACATTCAGTACTTC. Translating it yields CASSRGSVTKNIQYF. This chain links TRBV12-3 or TRBV12-4 with TRBJ2-7; possible D gene TRBD1, 6 bases. The DNA matches TRBJ2-4 better at its end, which makes the J call doubtful. The CDR3 is 15 residues long.

The CDR3 protein is CSARVSVDSNQPQHF. DNA of the CDR3: TGCAGTGCTAGAGTAAGTGTCGATAGCAATCAGCCCCAGCATTTT. J is TRBJ1-5 and V is TRBV20-1; the D is unclear. Looked up from germline, CDR1 is DFQATT and CDR2 is SNEGSKA (reference sequence). The CDR3 consists of 15 residues. V was trimmed by 1 base and J by 0 bases, leaving 10 bases between them.

V is TRBV28 and J is TRBJ1-1; D unresolved. The CDR3 covers 14 residues. Germline lookup yields CDR1 MDHEN and CDR2 SYDVKM. The V end lost 6 bases, the J end lost 6 bases, and 17 bases lay between the germline ends. The CDR3, as DNA: TGTGCCAGCAGCCCAGTTGGAGGGCAAGCTGAAGCTTTCTTT. Translating gives CASSPVGGQAEAFF.

Here the CDR3 DNA reads TGTGCCAGCAGCCCTTCCGGCCTGGGGAACAATGAGCAGTTCTTC. It is translated as CASSPSGLGNNEQFF. The rearrangement links TRBV11-3 to TRBJ2-1; no reliable D call. Germline V gives CDR1 SGHNT, CDR2 YENEEA. Trimming removed 5 bases at V and 5 bases at J, with 16 bases between. The CDR3 is 15 amino acids.

This chain connects TRBV5-1 to TRBJ2-3; D gene ambiguous. The CDR3 totals 14 residues. Germline lookup yields CDR1 SGHRS and CDR2 YFSETQ. The ends were cut back, 2 bases at V and 5 bases at J, with 12 bases in the middle. The CDR3 sequence is CASSFDPSGDTQYF. The CDR3 region has the DNA TGCGCCAGCAGCTTCGACCCCTCAGGAGATACGCAGTATTTT.